The entry below describes one T cell receptor beta chain. Its antigen has not been determined. No quality values exist for individual bases; no much larger clone is one base distant. TCRbeta CDR3 regions were amplified from genomic DNA using the immunoSEQ Assay, a bias-controlled multiplex PCR. In the source study's methods: The number of nucleated cells in each sample was estimated from the amplification of reference gene primers within the assay. To quantify the absolute abundance of each unique TCRbeta CDR3 rearrangement, sequence reads were collapsed and filtered. For each sample, productive Simpson clonality was calculated as the square root of Simpson's diversity index over productive rearrangements. The clones in this table, taken by TCRdb from immuneACCESS, are in-frame only. Not every clone is retained; where verified, under half of the shortfall comes from an unresolved V gene, and the cause of the rest is unknown. That table is the source of V, J and clone size, and D and trimming were worked out from the DNA. Here the sample has 300,000 to 350,000 clones; around 90% occur a single time. About 5% of the sample belongs to the ten largest clones.

This sample is drawn from a study of blood T cell repertoires in COVID-19 (dated by TCRdb to 2020 to 2021). The study in broad terms: Samples from collaborators originated in the United States, Italy and Spain and spanned both the acute and convalescent phases of COVID-19. Samples came from the ongoing ImmuneRACE study (first 160 participants) plus 1,254 subjects from 6 global collaborators. The prospective study material was composed of cDNA or gDNA derived from T cells, B-cell-depleted T cells, or PBMCs. The dataset comprised deeply sampled blood TCRbeta repertoires from subjects exposed to, actively infected with, or recovered from COVID-19. HLA class I and class II types, where available, came from metadata supplied by the sample provider rather than from assay-based typing. Nearly every sample came with metadata listing a de-identified subject ID, COVID-19 status, age in years and sex. A freely available public database, intended as a resource for researchers studying the immune response to SARS-CoV-2, is where the repertoires were released.

Enrolling through a virtual design, the prospective study's participants ranged in age from roughly 18 to 100 years and lived across about two dozen United States geographic areas. In the prospective study, cohorts were assigned on the basis of participant-reported clinical history obtained from a screening survey and a study questionnaire. For ImmuneRACE Cohort 3, a participant was defined as recovered based on two consecutive negative NP/OP PCR tests, clearance by a healthcare professional, or resolution of symptoms. In the prospective study, whole blood, serum and a nasopharyngeal or oropharyngeal swab were collected from each participant by mobile phlebotomists. Over a roughly two-month period, participants in the prospective study had the option of providing additional blood draws and questionnaires. Before DNA extraction, prospective study blood samples were shipped either frozen or at room temperature.

What the research found in general, with its limitations: The quantity of clinical and demographic metadata differed by source and by participant and was supplied without curation.

CDR3 length: 18 amino acids, cysteine to phenylalanine. Only the CDR3 portion is preserved as DNA: 54 bases, with reading frame beginning at the first base. V is pruned by 1 base and J by 3 bases, leaving 11 bases of the junction without a gene match. In the germline V gene, CDR1 corresponds to MDHEN and CDR2 to SYDVKM. Sequenced: PBMCs or T cells enriched from blood (not recorded which). The rearrangement combines TRBV28 with TRBJ2-3; a stretch of 9 junction bases matches TRBD2. This receptor was obtained from a man aged 25 to 45 who had recovered from COVID-19. In nucleotides, the sequence is TGTGCCAGCAGTTTATTAGAACGACTAGCGGAGGGAACAGATACGCAGTATTTT. It encodes CASSLLERLAEGTDTQYF.